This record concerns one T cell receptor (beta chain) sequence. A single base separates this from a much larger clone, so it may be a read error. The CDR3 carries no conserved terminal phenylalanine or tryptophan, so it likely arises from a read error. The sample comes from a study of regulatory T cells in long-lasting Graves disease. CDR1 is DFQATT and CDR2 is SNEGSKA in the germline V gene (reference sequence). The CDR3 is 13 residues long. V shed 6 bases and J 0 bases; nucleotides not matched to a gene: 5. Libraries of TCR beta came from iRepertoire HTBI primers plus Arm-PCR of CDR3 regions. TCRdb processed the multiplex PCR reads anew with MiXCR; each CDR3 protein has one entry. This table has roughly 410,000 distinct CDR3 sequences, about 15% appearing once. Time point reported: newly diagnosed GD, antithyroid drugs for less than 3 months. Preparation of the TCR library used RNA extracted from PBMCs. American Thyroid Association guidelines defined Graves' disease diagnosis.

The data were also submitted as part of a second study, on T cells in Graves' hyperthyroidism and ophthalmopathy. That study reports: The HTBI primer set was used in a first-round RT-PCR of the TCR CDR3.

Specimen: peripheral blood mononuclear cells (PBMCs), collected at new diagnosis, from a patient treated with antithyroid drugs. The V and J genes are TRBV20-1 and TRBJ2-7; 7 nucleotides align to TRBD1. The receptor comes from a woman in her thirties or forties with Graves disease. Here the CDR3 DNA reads TGCAGTGCACTTGGGACAGCCTCCTACGAGCAGTACCTC. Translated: CSALGTASYEQYL.